Sequencing of this TCR beta chain was carried out in a study of vaccination and CD4 T cells after COVID-19. Study at large: Six men and four women formed the convalescents, two being Hispanic.

Documented treatment: approximately nine-day PBMC culture with coronavirus spike peptide pools or control peptides (ViraFEST assay). Unexposed donor CD4+ T cells predated the COVID-19 pandemic, collected 2011-2018. The Oncomine TCR Beta short-read assay was what sequenced the DNA obtained from cultured CD4+ T cells. Using the QIAamp micro DNA kit, genomic DNA was extracted from the CD4+ T cells that had been cultured. Each CDR3 protein is one row after TCRdb ran MiXCR on the PCR reads. The sample has roughly 11,000 distinct CDR3 sequences, 30% to 40% seen once. Trimming took 7 bases from V and 1 from J, leaving 11 bases between them. CDR1 is MDHEN and CDR2 is SYDVKM in the germline V gene. The CDR3 consists of 14 residues. Points on this clonotype: As yet, its antigen is unknown.

What was sequenced was CD4+ T cells from blood, cultured in vitro. The V and J genes are TRBV28 and TRBJ1-3, with a possible D match to TRBD1 (5 bases). This TCR was sampled from a human donor in good health. The CDR3 DNA sequence: TGTGCCAGCACCCCCGGGGGGTCTGGAAACACCATATATTTT. As protein: CASTPGGSGNTIYF.